The T cell receptor (beta chain) described here comes from a study of blood T cell repertoires in COVID-19. Study as a whole: Sources were T cells, B-cell-depleted T cells, or PBMCs; the material itself was cDNA or gDNA.

The CDR3 is 19 amino acids. Assay used: immunoSEQ multiplex PCR; TCRdb lists only in-frame clones, some missing. The repertoire holds under 150,000 clones, with more than 75% as singletons. Sample: peripheral blood. This TCR came from a man aged 55 to 70 with acute or convalescent COVID-19. The chain recombines TRBV12-2 with TRBJ2-7; the table's D call, TRBD2, has no DNA check behind it. TRBV12-2 is marked as a pseudogene. CDR3 residues: CASRLAVGLAGGGSYEQYF. CDR3 DNA: TGTGCAAGTCGCTTAGCGGTCGGTCTAGCGGGAGGGGGCTCCTACGAGCAGTACTTC.